The 18 T cell receptor beta chains below come from one sample, sequenced in a study of shared clonotypes between healthy human individuals. Repertoires were generated with immunoSEQ multiplex PCR, while TCRdb's copy carries only in-frame clones and drops some. The sample shows under 600,000 clones, about 80% of them seen only once. The sequenced sample consisted of PBMCs. The receptors were gathered from a woman in her 40s in good health. Some clones in this sample may be carry-over from other donors' samples.

The rearrangement joins TRBV19 to TRBJ2-7; 10 bases align to TRBD1. This CDR3 comprises 16 residues. The germline gives CDR1 LNHDA, CDR2 SQIVND (reference sequence). Unmatched junction bases numbered 8, after V lost 3 bases and J lost 3 bases. CDR3 DNA: TGTGCCAGTAGTATTTCGGACAGGGGGGAATTCTACGAGCAGTACTTC. Translated, it gives CASSISDRGEFYEQYF.

This clone has a handful of counts. This chain links TRBV4-1 with TRBJ2-1; D uncertain. V lost 1 base and J lost 0, with 10 bases in between. CDR3 length: 16 residues. The germline V gene encodes CDR1 MGHRA and CDR2 YSYEKL. The CDR3 protein is CASSQGPESSYNEQFF. The DNA of the CDR3 is TGCGCCAGCAGCCAAGGCCCGGAAAGCTCCTACAATGAGCAGTTCTTC.

This chain connects TRBV6-1 to TRBJ2-6; possible D gene TRBD1, 6 bases. Germline V gene data show CDR1 as MNHNS and CDR2 as SASEGT. V lost 8 bases to trimming and J lost 3 bases, with 11 bases between them. The CDR3 is 14 residues long. CDR3 coding DNA: TGTGCCAGCGTCTCAGGGGTTGGGGCCAACGTCCTGACTTTC. Translating gives CASVSGVGANVLTF.

The rearrangement uses TRBV2 and TRBJ1-1; TRBD1 matches 12 bases. CDR3 length equals 15 residues. Germline V gene data show CDR1 as SNHLY and CDR2 as FYNNEI. J was trimmed by 3 bases and V by 10 bases; bases with no gene match: 9. CDR3 region: CAISGTGGADTEAFF. The CDR3 coding sequence is TGTGCCATTTCCGGGACAGGGGGCGCGGACACTGAAGCTTTCTTT.

The chain recombines TRBV6-1 with TRBJ1-3; 9 bases agree with TRBD1. Germline V gene data show CDR1 as MNHNS and CDR2 as SASEGT. The CDR3 has 14 amino acids. V dropped 7 bases and J dropped 6; count of bases not matched to a gene: 7. The CDR3 DNA sequence: TGTGCCAGCACCCGGGACAGGGCAGTAAACACCATATATTTT. Translation gives CASTRDRAVNTIYF.

This sequence joins TRBV14 and TRBJ2-3, with D maybe TRBD2 (5 bases). Germline V lookup: CDR1 SGHDN, CDR2 FVKESK. Trimming cost V 3 bases and J 4 bases, with 23 bases left between them. The CDR3 length is 18 residues. CDR3 bases: TGTGCCAGCAGCCACCCCTTCCTGGCGGGTGGTTTTGCAGATACGCAGTATTTT. The encoded protein is CASSHPFLAGGFADTQYF.

This clone was counted only a few times. A far larger clone lies a single base away; this is likely a read error. This chain joins TRBV30 and TRBJ1-1, with a weak D call TRBD1 (6 bases). The CDR3 extends over 13 amino acids. From germline, CDR1 is GTSNPN and CDR2 SVGIG (reference sequence). V was shortened by 6 bases and J by 7 bases, with 18 bases between the two germline ends. CDR3 region: CACTRQKDSEAFF. CDR3 coding DNA: TGTGCCTGTACCAGGCAGAAGGACAGTGAAGCTTTCTTT. The full variable domain, rest sourced from reference TRBV30 and TRBJ1-1, is SQTIHQWPATLVQPVGSPLSLECTVEGTSNPNLYWYRQAAGRGLQLLFYSVGIGQISSEVPQNLSASRPQDRQFILSSKKLLLSDSGFYLCACTRQKDSEAFFGQGTRLTVV.

The chain links TRBV27 to TRBJ1-4; TRBD1 matches 7 bases. The junction had 7 bases not matched to a gene; V was cut back by 5 bases and J by 4 bases. This CDR3 has 15 amino acids. The V gene's germline CDR1 is MNHEY and CDR2 SMNVEV (reference sequence). The DNA of the CDR3 is TGTGCCAGCAGTCAACAGGGGACCCTTAATGAAAAACTGTTTTTT. Encoded protein: CASSQQGTLNEKLFF.

V and J are TRBV10-2 and TRBJ2-2, with D uncertain. With 6 bases removed from V and 4 bases from J, the gap between germline ends came to 12 bases. Germline loops: CDR1 WSHSY, CDR2 SAAADI. The CDR3 is made up of 14 amino acids. CDR3 DNA sequence: TGCGCCAGCAGCTACGGTGGTCTCACCGGGGAGCTGTTTTTT. It encodes CASSYGGLTGELFF.

The chain recombines TRBV5-5 with TRBJ2-7, with 13 bases that match TRBD2. The CDR3 spans 17 residues. Germline V lookup: CDR1 SGHKS, CDR2 YYEKEE (reference sequence). Trimming removed 2 bases from V and 3 bases from J; junction bases left unmatched: 8. CDR3 amino acids: CASSFALAGGPGYEQYF. CDR3 DNA: TGTGCCAGCAGCTTTGCACTAGCGGGAGGGCCGGGCTACGAGCAGTACTTC.

The V call is TRBV5-4, the J call TRBJ2-7; TRBD2 agrees at 12 bases. V lost 0 bases, J lost 4 bases, and 11 bases stayed unmatched. The CDR3 covers 18 residues. Looked up from germline, CDR1 is SGHNT and CDR2 is YYREEE (reference sequence). As DNA, the CDR3 is TGTGCCAGCAGCTTGGTAACGCTAGCGGGAGGGTCGCTGTACGAGCAGTACTTC. Its protein is CASSLVTLAGGSLYEQYF. Looking up the rest from reference TRBV5-4 and TRBJ2-7 gives the full variable domain: ETGVTQSPTHLIKTRGQQVTLRCSSQSGHNTVSWYQQALGQGPQFIFQYYREEENGRGNFPPRFSGLQFPNYSSELNVNALELDDSALYLCASSLVTLAGGSLYEQYFGPGTRLTVT.

The chain carries TRBV19 and TRBJ1-1; TRBD1 is a possible D gene (6 bases). Germline assignment: CDR1 LNHDA and CDR2 SQIVND (reference sequence). V was trimmed by 2 bases and J by 0 bases, leaving 10 bases between them. The CDR3 has 15 residues. CDR3 coding DNA: TGTGCCAGTAGTATAAGTCCAGGGGTGAACACTGAAGCTTTCTTT. As protein: CASSISPGVNTEAFF.

The table lists this clone with a count of one. The chain joins TRBV11-2 to TRBJ1-4; no definite D call. The CDR3 has 15 residues. Germline CDR1 reads SGHAT; CDR2 reads FQNNGV. Trimming took 0 bases from V and 3 from J, leaving 8 bases between them. This chain's CDR3 is CASSLEGSPNEKLFF. CDR3 nucleotides: TGTGCCAGCAGCTTAGAGGGTTCGCCTAATGAAAAACTGTTTTTT.

The chain recombines TRBV29-1 with TRBJ2-5; TRBD1 agrees at 9 bases. The CDR3 spans 14 residues. The trim removed 2 bases at V and 5 bases at J, leaving 6 bases unmatched. Germline loops: CDR1 SQVTM, CDR2 ANQGSEA. The CDR3 region is CSVEFGTGRETQYF. The CDR3, as DNA: TGCAGCGTTGAATTCGGGACAGGGCGGGAGACCCAGTACTTC.

The V gene is TRBV9, the J gene TRBJ2-7; D is possibly TRBD1 or TRBD2 (6 bases each). Deletions cut 2 bases from V and 1 base from J, with 19 bases between. This CDR3 comprises 17 residues. Germline V lookup: CDR1 SGDLS, CDR2 YYNGEE. In nucleotides, the CDR3 is TGTGCCAGCAGCGTGTCTCCCGGGGGCAGTGGGTCCTACGAGCAGTACTTC. It is translated as CASSVSPGGSGSYEQYF. The full variable domain, with the rest looked up from reference TRBV9 and TRBJ2-7, is DSGVTQTPKHLITATGQRVTLRCSPRSGDLSVYWYQQSLDQGLQFLIQYYNGEERAKGNILERFSAQQFPDLHSELNLSSLELGDSALYFCASSVSPGGSGSYEQYFGPGTRLTVT.

V is TRBV15 and J is TRBJ1-2; tentative D call: TRBD1 (6 bases). Germline assignment: CDR1 LNHNV and CDR2 YYDKDF (reference sequence). The CDR3 totals 18 residues. V was shortened by 4 bases and J by 0 bases, with 21 bases between the two germline ends. The CDR3 DNA is TGTGCCACCAGCACCGTCCTACGGGACACTTTAGCTAACTATGGCTACACCTTC. It encodes CATSTVLRDTLANYGYTF.

This clone was picked up one time. The V and J genes are TRBV7-2 and TRBJ2-7; D is unresolved. Trimming removed 5 bases from V and 3 bases from J, with 11 bases in between. The CDR3 extends over 13 amino acids. Germline V gene sequence: CDR1 SGHTA, CDR2 FQGNSA. The CDR3 reads CASSLNSYYEQYF. For the CDR3, the DNA is TGTGCCAGCAGCCTAAACTCGTACTACGAGCAGTACTTC.

Concerning this clone: It is likely a read error: a sequence one base away is far more abundant. The identical CDR3 is also encoded by other nucleotide sequences in the sample. This sequence joins TRBV2 and TRBJ1-1; D call uncertain. The CDR3 contains 14 residues. Germline V gene lookup returns CDR1 SNHLY and CDR2 FYNNEI. DNA for the CDR3: TGTGCCAGCAGTGAAGCTGTAAAACTGACTGAAGCCTTCTTT. It translates to CASSEAVKLTEAFF.